This is a list of T cell receptor beta chains from one sample in a study of shared clonotypes between healthy human individuals. TCRdb's table, derived via immunoSEQ multiplex PCR, lists solely in-frame clones and lacks some. The table lists nearly 2 million clones, less than 95% of them singletons. Sequenced: naive CD8+ T cells sorted from blood. The receptors shown here come from a man younger than 30 in good health. Both conserved end residues are trimmed from each CDR3.

>TRBJ1-1|TRBV30
AWSEGPLNTEAF
>TRBJ2-7|TRBV5-1
ASSLGAGTALYEQY
>TRBJ2-7|TRBV4-1
ASSHGTRYEQY
>TRBJ1-5|TRBV2
ASSGQGGIDQPQH
>TRBJ2-5|TRBV7-9
ASSLLQGVRQETQY
>TRBJ1-1|TRBV30
AWSLGTNTEAF
>TRBJ1-5|TRBV7-6
ASSVTRDRCFQPQH
>TRBJ2-5|TRBV13
ASSLNTGEETQY
>TRBJ1-3|TRBV10-2
ASSEFLGGGGNTIY
>TRBJ1-5|TRBV11-3
ARKIGTGNQPQH
>TRBJ1-3|TRBV7-2
ASTAGLGNTIY
>TRBJ1-3|TRBV5-6
ASSLGLVSGNTIY
>TRBJ2-2|TRBV9
ASRAGQGTGELF
>TRBJ2-7|TRBV7-9
ASSFNPHPYEQY
>TRBJ2-7|TRBV4-1
ASSHTTGDVYEQY
>TRBJ2-7|TRBV27
ASSFTGSSYEQY
>TRBJ1-5|TRBV7-9
ASSLGTGENWPQH
>TRBJ2-1|TRBV2
ASSGWRDYNEQF
>TRBJ2-1|TRBV11-3
ASSLLAGGVDEQF
>TRBJ2-3|TRBV11-2
ASSLASGGAGDTQY
>TRBJ1-2|TRBV7-9
ASSAGIYGYT
>TRBJ2-7|TRBV5-1
ASSPGTSEQY
>TRBJ2-7|TRBV7-9
ASSPPGQNYEQY
>TRBJ1-6|TRBV27
ASSFNSGSPLH
>TRBJ2-2|TRBV5-1
ASSWQGGDTGELF
>TRBJ1-1|TRBV5-6
ASSFRGATEAF
>TRBJ2-3|TRBV6-5
ASSLTGPDTQY
>TRBJ2-7|TRBV13
ASSLDRGDEQY
>TRBJ2-7|TRBV7-8
ASSLRGTATYEQY
>TRBJ2-1|TRBV7-9
ASSLARGTYNEQF
>TRBJ2-5|TRBV28
ASSFGGRVETQY
>TRBJ2-1|TRBV2
AQLSGQGAFEQF
>TRBJ2-7|TRBV27
ASSSREGVYEQY
>TRBJ2-3|TRBV9
ASSVSDTQTSTDTQY
>TRBJ2-5|TRBV6-5
ASSYPLGSVEETQY
>TRBJ1-5|TRBV6-6
ASSYSNNQPQH
>TRBJ2-1|TRBV19
ASSITAELYNEQF
>TRBJ2-7|TRBV4-3
ASSQEQGQTYEQY
>TRBJ2-7|TRBV5-6
AREGAGTTYEQY
>TRBJ2-5|TRBV15
ATSIGGEGETQY
>TRBJ2-7|TRBV19
ASSATGAYEQY
>TRBJ2-7|TRBV2
ASTQSQVSSYEQY
>TRBJ2-1|TRBV6-5
ASSYSGQGNEQF
>TRBJ1-1|TRBV5-1
ASRFMGTEAF
>TRBJ2-2|TRBV6-5
ASSYGLDTGELF
>TRBJ2-2|TRBV27
ASSLLPGELF
>TRBJ2-2|TRBV7-2
ASSLRRPDPNTGELF
>TRBJ2-3|TRBV6-5
ASSYSGTDTQY
>TRBJ1-2|TRBV7-2
ASSFGIHDGYT
>TRBJ1-3|TRBV19
ASSPDHSSGNTIY
>TRBJ1-5|TRBV2
ASSDPSNQPQH
>TRBJ2-7|TRBV19
ASSISPPGAYEQY
>TRBJ1-5|TRBV15
ATSRDQEVQPQH
>TRBJ2-7|TRBV6-6
ASSYEGVVYEQY